This is a list of T cell receptor beta chains from one sample in a study of shared clonotypes between healthy human individuals. The protocol was immunoSEQ multiplex PCR, while the TCRdb copy is restricted to in-frame clones and leaves out a portion. The sample consists of hundreds of thousands of clones, around 96% of them appearing once. The sample comprised naive CD8+ T cells sorted from blood. These receptors all stem from a woman aged 30 to 39 in good health. Both conserved end residues are trimmed from each CDR3. Each record gives: V gene, J gene, CDR3 protein.

v_call: TRBV2; j_call: TRBJ1-3; cdr3_aa: ASSGTTGNTIY
v_call: TRBV28; j_call: TRBJ1-4; cdr3_aa: ASSRTGGFEKLF
v_call: TRBV9; j_call: TRBJ1-2; cdr3_aa: ASSVVSGSA
v_call: TRBV28; j_call: TRBJ1-1; cdr3_aa: ASSSRGLSNTEAF
v_call: TRBV5-6; j_call: TRBJ2-2; cdr3_aa: ASSLVDTGELF
v_call: TRBV2; j_call: TRBJ1-5; cdr3_aa: ASSPTVKYSNQPQH
v_call: TRBV27; j_call: TRBJ1-1; cdr3_aa: ASSLFGSGLNTEAF
v_call: TRBV21-1; j_call: TRBJ2-7; cdr3_aa: ASSKEGTGSYEQY
v_call: TRBV19; j_call: TRBJ2-7; cdr3_aa: ASSTGREQY
v_call: TRBV2; j_call: TRBJ2-7; cdr3_aa: ASLAGVDEQY
v_call: TRBV11-2; j_call: TRBJ2-1; cdr3_aa: ASSLLSGRPSYNEQF
v_call: TRBV29-1; j_call: TRBJ2-3; cdr3_aa: SVETLI
v_call: TRBV6-5; j_call: TRBJ2-7; cdr3_aa: ASSYSGLTPGEQY
v_call: TRBV9; j_call: TRBJ2-7; cdr3_aa: ASSVGNSPGSYEQY
v_call: TRBV6-7; j_call: TRBJ2-7; cdr3_aa: ASSSSGGTYEQY
v_call: TRBV19; j_call: TRBJ1-5; cdr3_aa: ASSTAFVFSNQPQH
v_call: TRBV7-9; j_call: TRBJ2-3; cdr3_aa: ASSPVGDRTPDTQY
v_call: TRBV13; j_call: TRBJ1-2; cdr3_aa: ASSEDRSAYGYT
v_call: TRBV18; j_call: TRBJ1-5; cdr3_aa: ASSPGGWGLGSNQPQH
v_call: TRBV7-9; j_call: TRBJ2-3; cdr3_aa: ASSSLSTDTQY
v_call: TRBV11-2; j_call: TRBJ1-1; cdr3_aa: ASSSTGGVFTEAF
v_call: TRBV27; j_call: TRBJ2-1; cdr3_aa: ASTPSTKISYNEQF
v_call: TRBV11-2; j_call: TRBJ1-2; cdr3_aa: ASSLAGTGANYGYT
v_call: TRBV19; j_call: TRBJ1-1; cdr3_aa: ASSIPGYTEAF
v_call: TRBV13; j_call: TRBJ2-7; cdr3_aa: ASSTRAAVAEQY
v_call: TRBV30; j_call: TRBJ1-5; cdr3_aa: ALEVGDQPQH
v_call: TRBV28; j_call: TRBJ1-3; cdr3_aa: ASSFYRGSSGNTIY
v_call: TRBV10-3; j_call: TRBJ2-1; cdr3_aa: AISEPTGAGVQNEQF
v_call: TRBV9; j_call: TRBJ1-1; cdr3_aa: ASSPGQGNTEAF
v_call: TRBV19; j_call: TRBJ1-2; cdr3_aa: ASSIVSGGRTGYT
v_call: TRBV11-2; j_call: TRBJ2-7; cdr3_aa: ASSLVGGPPEGEQY
v_call: TRBV25-1; j_call: TRBJ1-2; cdr3_aa: ASSRTGTGYGYT
v_call: TRBV7-8; j_call: TRBJ2-2; cdr3_aa: ASSLGTGDTGELF
v_call: TRBV5-8; j_call: TRBJ1-5; cdr3_aa: ASSLEGFRDQPQH
v_call: TRBV19; j_call: TRBJ1-1; cdr3_aa: ASSIVGGNTEAF
v_call: TRBV19; j_call: TRBJ2-1; cdr3_aa: ASRNGYNEQF
v_call: TRBV19; j_call: TRBJ2-1; cdr3_aa: ASSIRVPADLNEQF
v_call: TRBV5-4; j_call: TRBJ1-2; cdr3_aa: ASSGYGTGVNYGYT
v_call: TRBV5-4; j_call: TRBJ2-7; cdr3_aa: ASSPYRSYEQY
v_call: TRBV6-6; j_call: TRBJ2-2; cdr3_aa: ASSYAPGLTGELF
v_call: TRBV27; j_call: TRBJ2-1; cdr3_aa: ASREGNEQF
v_call: TRBV7-6; j_call: TRBJ2-1; cdr3_aa: ASSLGGGNEQF
v_call: TRBV7-3; j_call: TRBJ2-7; cdr3_aa: ASSLFLRGQGAQIEQY
v_call: TRBV28; j_call: TRBJ2-3; cdr3_aa: ASREGSSTDTQY
v_call: TRBV6-5; j_call: TRBJ2-2; cdr3_aa: ATGVGELF
v_call: TRBV9; j_call: TRBJ2-7; cdr3_aa: ASSATSGSYEQY
v_call: TRBV2; j_call: TRBJ2-1; cdr3_aa: ASSVGLAGVRSSYNEQF
v_call: TRBV5-4; j_call: TRBJ2-7; cdr3_aa: ASSFDLGLGEEQY
v_call: TRBV9; j_call: TRBJ1-2; cdr3_aa: ASSGGHLTHLYGYT
v_call: TRBV6-1; j_call: TRBJ1-5; cdr3_aa: ASSEGVYSNQPQH
v_call: TRBV7-3; j_call: TRBJ2-5; cdr3_aa: ASSPRGRQGWMGPETQY
v_call: TRBV7-3; j_call: TRBJ2-7; cdr3_aa: ASSQNDGYEQY
v_call: TRBV5-1; j_call: TRBJ2-1; cdr3_aa: ASSSLVAGVRNEQF
v_call: TRBV4-1; j_call: TRBJ2-7; cdr3_aa: ASSPVIRHEQY
v_call: TRBV5-5; j_call: TRBJ2-7; cdr3_aa: ASSSTGGKGYEQY
v_call: TRBV25-1; j_call: TRBJ2-1; cdr3_aa: ASSDSAREGVEQF